This T cell receptor beta chain was retrieved from a study of cytomegalovirus exposure and HLA in healthy donors. Study background: Membership in the Caucasian-associated ancestry cluster was found for around four fifths of 300 to 400 genotyped donors. Study observations and caveats: A later analysis found common viral pathogens apparently linked to several of the most significant clusters.

Points on this clone: What it binds is unknown.

The PCR used 60 Vbeta and 13 Jbeta primers. TCRdb's table, derived via immunoSEQ multiplex PCR, lists solely in-frame clones and lacks some. The sample data list some 130,000 clones. Per germline, CDR1 KGHSH and CDR2 LQKENI. The CDR3 covers 14 residues. Material for sequencing was PBMCs. This TCR was recovered from a woman aged 60 to 75 in good health and CMV-seronegative. The V gene is TRBV18, the J gene TRBJ1-1; possible D gene TRBD1, 6 bases. CDR3 in amino acids: CATSRGRENTEAFF. In DNA, the CDR3 is TGTGCTACTTCCAGGGGCAGGGAGAACACTGAAGCTTTCTTT.